This T cell receptor (beta chain) was captured by sequencing in a study of shared clonotypes between healthy human individuals. From germline, CDR1 is MNHEY and CDR2 SVGAGI. Trimming stripped 4 bases from V and 2 bases from J, with 17 bases between. The CDR3 totals 16 residues. The assay was immunoSEQ multiplex PCR, and TCRdb's table has in-frame clones only and misses some. The table records around 1.1 million clones, about 72% of them present only once. The V call is TRBV6-5, the J call TRBJ1-2; D call uncertain. The TCR sequence derives from a man between 18 and 35 years old in good health. Some clones in this sample may be carry-over from other donors' samples. The sample was memory CD4+ T cells from PBMCs. Subset in this sample: CD45RA-negative fraction. CDR3 region: CASSLTGRVENYGYTF. The CDR3 DNA is TGTGCCAGCAGTTTAACGGGGAGGGTTGAGAACTATGGCTACACCTTC.